This section outlines one TCR beta chain sequence together with its context. The data were taken from a study of blood T cells in healthy people across ages. It was with a sample-barcoded 5' primer and a J-beta primer mix that a second PCR of about 6 to 11 cycles was run. TCRdb redid the calling of the 5' RACE reads with MiXCR, one entry per CDR3 protein. The sample contains some 730,000 distinct CDR3 sequences, 20% to 25% of which appear only once. The germline gives CDR1 SGHRS, CDR2 YFSETQ. Deletions cut 9 bases from V and 6 bases from J, with 19 bases between. The CDR3 runs to 14 residues. The specimen was blood. This chain links TRBV5-1 with TRBJ2-1; D is undetermined. This receptor was identified in an older man in good health. The CDR3 region has the DNA TGCGCCACCTCTCATGGCTCAGTGGGCAATGAGCAGTTCTTC. Translated, it gives CATSHGSVGNEQFF.